This is a list of T cell receptor beta chains from one sample in a study of blood T cell repertoires in COVID-19. Clones were sequenced by immunoSEQ multiplex PCR, and TCRdb holds only the in-frame ones, with some missing. The data show roughly 31,000 clones, around 89% seen once. Material: peripheral blood. These receptors all come from a man aged 60-69 years with acute or convalescent COVID-19. The CDR3 runs from the conserved cysteine through the conserved F or W. D genes are given only for firm matches. Clone size is stated in some rows and not others, as once, few, many or a class when expanded.

abundance: NA; j_gene: TRBJ2-7; d_gene: TRBD1; v_gene: TRBV6-5; CDR3nt: TGTGCCAGCAGTTACTCACCGGGACAGGGGTACGAGCAGTACTTC; CDR3aa: CASSYSPGQGYEQYF
abundance: NA; j_gene: TRBJ2-5; d_gene: NA; v_gene: TRBV18; CDR3nt: TGTGCCAGCTCACCGTCTCTTCAAGAGACCCAGTACTTC; CDR3aa: CASSPSLQETQYF
abundance: few; j_gene: TRBJ1-4; d_gene: NA; v_gene: TRBV13; CDR3nt: TGTGCCAGCAGTTCCTTGTGGGGCGGTGAAAAACTGTTTTTT; CDR3aa: CASSSLWGGEKLFF
abundance: NA; j_gene: TRBJ2-2; d_gene: NA; v_gene: TRBV2; CDR3nt: TGTGCCAGCAGTGTAATGAGGACCGGGGAGCTGTTTTTT; CDR3aa: CASSVMRTGELFF
abundance: NA; j_gene: TRBJ2-5; d_gene: NA; v_gene: TRBV5-6; CDR3nt: TGTGCCAGCAGCTTAGGTCGGAGCCCATGGGGGGACCAAGAGACCCAGTACTTC; CDR3aa: CASSLGRSPWGDQETQYF
abundance: NA; j_gene: TRBJ2-1; d_gene: NA; v_gene: TRBV28; CDR3nt: TGTGCCAGCAGCCTTATGCGGGCTGCTGACAATGAGCAGTTCTTC; CDR3aa: CASSLMRAADNEQFF
abundance: NA; j_gene: TRBJ1-2; d_gene: TRBD1; v_gene: TRBV7-2; CDR3nt: TGTGCCAGCAGCGCCCAGACAGGGAACTATGGCTACACCTTC; CDR3aa: CASSAQTGNYGYTF
abundance: NA; j_gene: TRBJ2-3; d_gene: TRBD1; v_gene: TRBV3-1/TRBV3-2; CDR3nt: TGTGCCAGCAGCCGGGGACAGGGCCGGGCAGATACGCAGTATTTT; CDR3aa: CASSRGQGRADTQYF
abundance: NA; j_gene: TRBJ2-1; d_gene: NA; v_gene: TRBV7-9; CDR3nt: TGTGCCAGCAGCTTAGGGCCCGGGTATTCCTACAATGAGCAGTTCTTC; CDR3aa: CASSLGPGYSYNEQFF
abundance: NA; j_gene: TRBJ2-3; d_gene: TRBD2; v_gene: TRBV7-2; CDR3nt: TGTGCCAGCAGCTTAAGGGGAGCGGGGAACACAGATACGCAGTATTTT; CDR3aa: CASSLRGAGNTDTQYF